The 11 T cell receptor beta chains reported below all come from one sample, sequenced in a study of T cells in Graves' hyperthyroidism and ophthalmopathy. The CDR3 regions of TCR beta were amplified from RNA transcripts. HTBI primers were used for first-round RT-PCR of the TCR CDR3. TCRdb ran MiXCR on the multiplex PCR reads and lists one entry per CDR3 protein. This sample yields about 300,000 distinct CDR3 sequences, of which approximately 13% are seen a single time; 7% to 9.5% belongs to the top ten. Sample: blood. Receptors originate from a woman in her thirties or forties with Graves' hyperthyroidism.

This clonotype has at least ten counts. The chain carries TRBV20-1 and TRBJ2-7, with 8 nucleotides matching TRBD2. Per germline, CDR1 DFQATT and CDR2 SNEGSKA (reference sequence). The V and J ends lost 3 bases and 3 bases, in that order; junction bases with no gene match: 7. CDR3 size: 14 residues. The CDR3 is CSASLASGYYEQYF. Here the CDR3 DNA reads TGCAGTGCTAGTCTGGCTAGCGGGTACTACGAGCAGTACTTC.

There are many counts of this clonotype. The chain recombines TRBV19 with TRBJ2-3, with D maybe TRBD2 (6 bases). The CDR3 runs 13 residues. Per germline, CDR1 LNHDA and CDR2 SQIVND (reference sequence). Trimming stripped 4 bases from V and 5 bases from J, with 10 bases between. CDR3 coding DNA: TGTGCCAGTAGTACCGGGACTGGAGATACGCAGTATTTT. Translation: CASSTGTGDTQYF.

This clonotype appeared many times. J is TRBJ1-1 and V is TRBV28; TRBD1 matches 7 bases. The CDR3 is made up of 16 amino acids. J lost 6 bases, V lost 5 bases, and 15 bases had no gene match. Germline V CDR1 and CDR2: MDHEN, SYDVKM. CDR3 in amino acids: CASSPGGQAGRAEAFF. DNA of the CDR3: TGTGCCAGCAGTCCTGGAGGACAGGCCGGCCGGGCTGAAGCTTTCTTT.

This clonotype was observed many times. The chain carries TRBV27 and TRBJ2-2; 14 nucleotides line up with TRBD2. The CDR3 runs 16 residues. Germline trimming cut 6 bases from V and 6 bases from J; bases unmatched to any gene: 6. CDR1 is MNHEY, CDR2 SMNVEV, per germline (reference sequence). The CDR3 loop reads CASSLGTSGSSGELFF. The CDR3 coding sequence is TGTGCCAGCAGCCTCGGGACTAGCGGGAGTTCCGGGGAGCTGTTTTTT.

This clonotype has a count of ten or more. CDR3 sequence: CASSLSVGGDTQYF. CDR3 DNA: TGTGCCAGCAGTTTGAGCGTCGGCGGAGATACGCAGTATTTT. The chain has TRBV12-3 or TRBV12-4 and TRBJ2-3; no clear D. V gave up 3 bases and J gave up 5 bases, with 12 bases separating them. CDR3 length equals 14 residues.

This clonotype was detected ten times or more. This chain joins TRBV12-3 or TRBV12-4 and TRBJ2-3, with TRBD1 identical over 9 bases. Unmatched junction bases numbered 5, after V lost 7 bases and J lost 0 bases. This CDR3 spans 15 amino acids. The CDR3 DNA follows: TGTGCCAGCAACGGACAGGGGCCTAGCACAGATACGCAGTATTTT. Translated: CASNGQGPSTDTQYF.

This clonotype was detected many times. The genes are TRBV10-3 and TRBJ1-5, with 7 nucleotides matching TRBD1. V dropped 8 bases and J dropped 4; count of bases not matched to a gene: 11. The germline V gene has CDR1 ENHRY and CDR2 SYGVKD. The CDR3 sequence is 15 residues long. The chain's CDR3 is CAIGDHRGRNQPQHF. CDR3 bases: TGTGCCATCGGCGATCACAGGGGAAGGAATCAGCCCCAGCATTTT.

This clonotype was detected many times. The chain is built from TRBV12-3 or TRBV12-4 and TRBJ1-5; D perhaps matches TRBD1 (5 bases). The CDR3 sequence is 14 residues long. V dropped 1 base and J dropped 6 bases, with 10 bases sitting between them. The CDR3 region is CASSLVAGIQPQHF. In DNA form, the CDR3 reads TGTGCCAGCAGTTTAGTGGCAGGGATTCAGCCCCAGCATTTT.

The chain recombines TRBV7-9 with TRBJ2-1; D assignment may be TRBD1 or TRBD2 (5 bases each). The CDR3 runs to 13 residues. Germline lookup yields CDR1 SEHNR and CDR2 FQNEAQ (reference sequence). Trimming shortened V by 4 bases and J by 7 bases, and 11 bases separated the two germline ends. DNA for the CDR3: TGTGCCAGCAGCTCAGAGTGGGGGAATGAGCAGTTCTTC. It translates to CASSSEWGNEQFF.

This clonotype appeared many times. The V gene is TRBV12-5, the J gene TRBJ1-2; 7 bases fit TRBD1. J lost 7 bases, V lost 0 bases, and 2 bases had no gene match. Germline V gene data show CDR1 as LGHNT and CDR2 as FRNRAP. CDR3 size: 13 residues. The CDR3: CASGLVQGTGYTF. CDR3 bases: TGTGCTAGTGGTTTGGTACAGGGGACTGGCTACACCTTC. The variable domain in full, completed from reference TRBV12-5 and TRBJ1-2, reads DARVTQTPRHKVTEMGQEVTMRCQPILGHNTVFWYRQTMMQGLELLAYFRNRAPLDDSGMPKDRFSAEMPDATLATLKIQPSEPRDSAVYFCASGLVQGTGYTFGSGTRLTVV.

At least ten counts were recorded for this clonotype. This chain uses TRBV6-5 with TRBJ1-1, with TRBD1 as a possible D gene (6 bases). CDR1 and CDR2 from the germline V gene are MNHEY and SVGAGI. The length of the CDR3 is 15 residues. Deletions cut 0 bases from V and 2 bases from J, with 10 bases between. CDR3 in amino acids: CASSYSNGGNTEAFF. DNA of the CDR3: TGTGCCAGCAGTTACTCGAATGGGGGCAACACTGAAGCTTTCTTT.